One sample yielded the 32 T cell receptor beta chains listed below, sequenced in a study of CD8+ T cells in alopecia areata. Treatment noted: oral pan-JAK inhibitor, 5-10 mg twice daily. Extraction of RNA preceded its reverse transcription into cDNA, which served as the sequencing template. The method was immunoSEQ multiplex PCR; TCRdb's version includes in-frame clones alone and lacks a portion of them. This table holds approximately 200,000 clones, 55% to 75% found once. The source was CD4+ T cells sorted from blood, collected at week 24, from a patient treated with tofacitinib. These receptors all come from a human donor with alopecia areata.

The CDR3 nucleotides read TGTGCCAGCAGTGAATACGGGCAGCTCAATGAGCAGTTCTTC. Translating gives CASSEYGQLNEQFF. The chain recombines TRBV25-1 with TRBJ2-1; no reliable D call. Germline V gives CDR1 MGHDK, CDR2 SYGVNS. The CDR3 covers 14 residues. V lost 0 bases and J 6 bases, leaving 9 bases between the germline ends. Supplemented by reference TRBV25-1 and TRBJ2-1, the full variable domain reads EADIYQTPRYLVIGTGKKITLECSQTMGHDKMYWYQQDPGMELHLIHYSYGVNSTEKGDLSSESTVSRIRTEHFPLTLESARPSHTSQYLCASSEYGQLNEQFFGPGTRLTVL.

The chain joins TRBV6-5 to TRBJ2-3; D is undetermined. Trimming shortened V by 8 bases and J by 2 bases, and 14 bases separated the two germline ends. The germline V gene has CDR1 MNHEY and CDR2 SVGAGI. This CDR3 spans 14 amino acids. The CDR3 region is CASWTGLNTDTQYF. CDR3 sequence (DNA): TGTGCCAGCTGGACCGGCCTTAACACAGATACGCAGTATTTT.

The chain couples TRBV28 to TRBJ2-4; no clear D gene. The CDR3 covers 16 residues. Per the germline V gene, CDR1 is MDHEN and CDR2 is SYDVKM. V was clipped by 7 bases and J by 1 base, with 17 bases between them. Here the CDR3 DNA reads TGTGCCAGCATTGGCGCGGCAACATATGCCAAAAACATTCAGTACTTC. Translation gives CASIGAATYAKNIQYF.

The chain is built from TRBV29-1 and TRBJ1-1; 7 bases are a match to TRBD1. The CDR3 consists of 17 residues. The V gene end was trimmed by 3 bases and the J gene end by 1 base; junction bases not matched to a gene: 14. The germline V gene has CDR1 SQVTM and CDR2 ANQGSEA. CDR3 DNA sequence: TGCAGCGTTGACTCCTCGACAGGGCAGGCAAGGAACACTGAAGCTTTCTTT. Amino acids: CSVDSSTGQARNTEAFF.

J is TRBJ2-2 and V is TRBV25-1; possibly TRBD1 for D (5 bases). The V gene's germline CDR1 is MGHDK and CDR2 SYGVNS. The V end was cut by 3 bases, the J end by 1 base, with 6 bases between. The CDR3 spans 14 residues. CDR3 sequence reads: CASSDQGNTGELFF. The CDR3, as DNA: TGTGCCAGCAGTGACCAGGGGAACACCGGGGAGCTGTTTTTT.

The chain has TRBV18 and TRBJ2-7; TRBD2 matches 14 bases. This CDR3 has 17 residues. Germline CDR1 reads KGHSH; CDR2 reads LQKENI. The V segment lost 1 base and the J segment 2 bases; nucleotides outside the gene matches: 4. CDR3 region: CASSPLVTSGGAYEQYF. The CDR3 nucleotides read TGTGCCAGCTCACCACTAGTGACTAGCGGGGGGGCCTACGAGCAGTACTTC.

The chain uses TRBV4-1 and TRBJ1-4; D gene uncertain. The V end was cut by 1 base, the J end by 0 bases, with 12 bases between. The CDR3 length is 17 residues. Germline V CDR1 and CDR2: MGHRA, YSYEKL. The CDR3: CASSQVDLVPTNEKLFF. The CDR3 DNA follows: TGCGCCAGCAGCCAAGTAGATCTGGTCCCAACTAATGAAAAACTGTTTTTT.

The chain carries TRBV2 and TRBJ2-5; no firm D call. The CDR3 runs 13 residues. The germline V gene encodes CDR1 SNHLY and CDR2 FYNNEI. V was cut by 6 bases and J by 2 bases, with 10 bases left in between. DNA of the CDR3: TGTGCCAGCAGGCTGTCAGAACAAGAGACCCAGTACTTC. Protein: CASRLSEQETQYF.

This clone was counted a few times. The V and J genes are TRBV7-9 and TRBJ1-1; a possible D gene is TRBD1 (5 bases). With 5 bases removed from V and 6 bases from J, the gap between germline ends came to 10 bases. Germline V gene sequence: CDR1 SEHNR, CDR2 FQNEAQ (reference sequence). This CDR3 spans 12 amino acids. The CDR3 here is CASSASGAEAFF. The CDR3 DNA is TGTGCCAGCAGCGCCTCGGGGGCTGAAGCTTTCTTT.

V and J are TRBV4-2 and TRBJ2-3; no clear D gene. The V gene's germline CDR1 is LGHNA and CDR2 YNFKEQ. V was trimmed by 1 base and J by 0 bases, leaving 5 bases between them. The CDR3 runs 14 residues. The CDR3 sequence is CASSQVASTDTQYF. DNA of the CDR3: TGTGCCAGCAGCCAAGTTGCTAGCACAGATACGCAGTATTTT.

This clone was observed a handful of times. The rearrangement uses TRBV28 and TRBJ1-2; possible D gene TRBD1, 6 bases. The CDR3 is made up of 13 amino acids. In germline, CDR1 is MDHEN, CDR2 SYDVKM. V was pared by 6 bases and J by 8 bases, with 16 bases between. This CDR3 is CASSLGGHRGYTF. DNA of the CDR3: TGTGCCAGCAGCCTGGGGGGACACAGGGGCTACACCTTC.

This clone was picked up a small number of times. The V call is TRBV6-5, the J call TRBJ2-1, with a tentative D call TRBD1 (6 bases). The CDR3 sequence is 14 residues long. Trimming shortened V by 6 bases and J by 1 base, and 10 bases separated the two germline ends. Germline CDR1 reads MNHEY; CDR2 reads SVGAGI. DNA for the CDR3: TGTGCCAGCAGACGGGACACATCCTACAATGAGCAGTTCTTC. Translated: CASRRDTSYNEQFF.

The chain uses TRBV27 and TRBJ1-2; no clear D gene. CDR3 size: 14 residues. Germline CDR1 and CDR2: MNHEY and SMNVEV (reference sequence). V was clipped by 3 bases and J by 7 bases, with 15 bases between them. In DNA, the CDR3 is TGTGCCAGCAGTTTCCGACGGCACCGGGGTGGCTACACCTTC. This translates into CASSFRRHRGGYTF.

This clone turned up a few times. The V gene is TRBV11-2, the J gene TRBJ2-3; 7 bases are a match to TRBD2. Germline-derived CDR1 and CDR2 are SGHAT and FQNNGV. The length of the CDR3 is 12 residues. V dropped 5 bases and J dropped 8; count of bases not matched to a gene: 4. CDR3: CASSPGLVTQYF. The DNA of the CDR3 is TGTGCCAGCAGCCCCGGACTAGTTACGCAGTATTTT.

The chain uses TRBV10-3 and TRBJ2-5, with D possibly being TRBD1 or TRBD2 (6 bases each). The V end lost 2 bases, the J end lost 5 bases, and 9 bases lay between the germline ends. Germline CDR1 reads ENHRY; CDR2 reads SYGVKD. The CDR3 extends over 13 amino acids. CDR3 residues: CAISETGRETQYF. The CDR3 region has the DNA TGTGCCATCAGTGAGACAGGGAGGGAGACCCAGTACTTC.

V and J are TRBV10-3 and TRBJ2-7, with D perhaps given as TRBD1 or TRBD2 (5 bases each). There are 12 residues in the CDR3. CDR1 is ENHRY and CDR2 is SYGVKD in the germline V gene. Trimming pared 8 bases from V and 2 bases from J, leaving 10 bases between. This CDR3 reads CAIGRDAYEQYF. CDR3 sequence (DNA): TGTGCCATCGGACGGGACGCCTACGAGCAGTACTTC.

This clone showed up just once. V usage is TRBV19 and J usage is TRBJ1-5, with D maybe TRBD1 (6 bases). V lost 7 bases and J lost 3, with 13 bases in between. Germline V CDR1 and CDR2: LNHDA, SQIVND (reference sequence). The CDR3 is made up of 14 amino acids. CDR3 bases: TGTGCCAGTACCGAAACAGGGCCCAATCAGCCCCAGCATTTT. It specifies CASTETGPNQPQHF.

This sequence joins TRBV23-1 and TRBJ2-4; TRBD1 matches at 12 bases. TRBV23-1 is an open reading frame whose function is uncertain. The J segment lost 8 bases and the V segment lost 6 bases, leaving 8 bases of the junction unmatched. The CDR3 length is 15 residues. The CDR3 DNA reads as TGCGCCAGCAGCCCGGGACAGGGGGCTCGTTACATTCAGTACTTC. Protein product: CASSPGQGARYIQYF.

V gene TRBV29-1 combines with J gene TRBJ1-1; D gene uncertain. CDR1 SQVTM and CDR2 ANQGSEA come from the germline V gene. V lost 7 bases to trimming and J lost 3 bases, with 9 bases between them. The CDR3 spans 11 residues. The CDR3 DNA reads as TGCAGCGCCCGGAAGGACACTGAAGCTTTCTTT. Translating gives CSARKDTEAFF.

The chain recombines TRBV7-3 with TRBJ2-7; no reliable D call. Germline V lookup: CDR1 SGHTA, CDR2 FQGTGA. The CDR3 has 15 residues. V lost 5 bases and J lost 3, with 17 bases in between. DNA for the CDR3: TGTGCCAGCAGCCCCTCCCCGGACCCCGACTACGAGCAGTACTTC. The encoded protein is CASSPSPDPDYEQYF.

This chain joins TRBV7-2 and TRBJ1-4; 10 nucleotides align to TRBD1. Trimming took 1 base from V and 10 from J; bases not matched to a gene: 6. This CDR3 contains 15 residues. The V gene's germline CDR1 is SGHTA and CDR2 FQGNSA. For the CDR3, the DNA is TGTGCCAGCAGCTTAGAAGGGACAGGGGTACGAAAACTGTTTTTT. Its protein is CASSLEGTGVRKLFF.

The chain uses TRBV4-3 and TRBJ2-6; D assignment may be TRBD1 or TRBD2 (5 bases each). The CDR3 contains 17 residues. In germline, CDR1 is LGHNA, CDR2 YSLEER. V lost 1 base to trimming and J lost 5 bases, with 15 bases between them. The CDR3 region is CASSQVGPGSWANVLTF. CDR3 in DNA: TGCGCCAGCAGCCAAGTGGGTCCAGGGAGCTGGGCCAACGTCCTGACTTTC.

This clone was counted between two and nine times. This chain connects TRBV7-9 to TRBJ1-4; D unresolved. Trimming left V 5 bases short and J 3 bases short, with 10 bases between. This CDR3 contains 14 residues. Germline V lookup: CDR1 SEHNR, CDR2 FQNEAQ (reference sequence). This CDR3 is CASSPWEANEKLFF. The CDR3 DNA reads TGTGCCAGCAGCCCATGGGAGGCTAATGAAAAACTGTTTTTT.

This clone has more than one count but fewer than ten. V usage is TRBV9 and J usage is TRBJ2-5; D is perhaps TRBD2 (5 bases). Germline CDR1 reads SGDLS; CDR2 reads YYNGEE. Trimming removed 7 bases from V and 3 bases from J, with 10 bases in between. The CDR3 is 12 residues long. CDR3 DNA sequence: TGTGCCAGCGGTTCAGCGGAAGAGACCCAGTACTTC. This codes for CASGSAEETQYF.

This clone was seen only a few times. V and J are TRBV4-1 and TRBJ2-4, with 14 bases that match TRBD2. The germline gives CDR1 MGHRA, CDR2 YSYEKL. There are 15 residues in the CDR3. Losses at the gene ends were 4 bases for V and 10 bases for J; bases not matched to a gene: 6. CDR3: CASSPTSGRANIQYF. DNA for the CDR3: TGCGCCAGCAGCCCGACTAGCGGGAGGGCGAATATTCAGTACTTC.

The V and J genes are TRBV28 and TRBJ2-5; possibly TRBD2 for D (6 bases). V shed 8 bases and J shed 2 bases, with 12 bases lying between them. Germline V gives CDR1 MDHEN, CDR2 SYDVKM. The CDR3 runs to 13 residues. The chain's CDR3 is CASRKAGQETQYF. In nucleotides, the CDR3 is TGTGCCAGCCGGAAGGCGGGACAAGAGACCCAGTACTTC. Full variable domain (remainder filled in from reference TRBV28 and TRBJ2-5): DVKVTQSSRYLVKRTGEKVFLECVQDMDHENMFWYRQDPGLGLRLIYFSYDVKMKEKGDIPEGYSVSREKKERFSLILESASTNQTSMYLCASRKAGQETQYFGPGTRLLVL.

The chain joins TRBV23-1 to TRBJ2-7; 8 bases line up with TRBD1. TRBV23-1 is an ORF, with its function uncertain. The CDR3 contains 17 residues. The V and J ends lost 6 bases and 0 bases, in that order; junction bases with no gene match: 13. In DNA, the CDR3 is TGCGCCAGCAGCGACAGAAACGGGACAGGCAACTCCTACGAGCAGTACTTC. This encodes CASSDRNGTGNSYEQYF.

The V gene is TRBV6-5, the J gene TRBJ1-2; possible D gene TRBD1, 6 bases. This CDR3 has 11 amino acids. CDR1 and CDR2 (germline): MNHEY, SVGAGI. V was pared by 5 bases and J by 7 bases, with 8 bases between. The CDR3 DNA sequence: TGTGCCAGCAGTCAGGGGAGTGGCTACACCTTC. It specifies CASSQGSGYTF.

The rearrangement links TRBV5-4 to TRBJ1-1; TRBD1 is a possible D gene (6 bases). The CDR3 has 13 residues. Germline lookup yields CDR1 SGHNT and CDR2 YYREEE (reference sequence). Trimming took 7 bases from V and 1 from J, leaving 11 bases between them. CDR3 sequence: CASLDRTNTEAFF. The CDR3 nucleotides are TGTGCCAGCCTCGACAGGACGAACACTGAAGCTTTCTTT.

The chain is built from TRBV7-8 and TRBJ2-3; 10 nucleotides align to TRBD1. The CDR3 contains 15 residues. The junction had 0 bases not matched to a gene; V was cut back by 1 base and J by 2 bases. The V gene's germline CDR1 is SGHVS and CDR2 FQNEAQ. CDR3 nucleotide sequence: TGTGCCAGCAGCTTAGGACAGGGGGCCACAGATACGCAGTATTTT. It yields the protein CASSLGQGATDTQYF. The full variable domain, its missing parts supplied by reference TRBV7-8 and TRBJ2-3, is GAGVSQSPRYKVAKRGQDVALRCDPISGHVSLFWYQQALGQGPEFLTYFQNEAQLDKSGLPSDRFFAERPEGSVSTLKIQRTQQEDSAVYLCASSLGQGATDTQYFGPGTRLTVL.

The chain carries TRBV7-2 and TRBJ1-2; unclear D gene. The CDR3 is made up of 16 amino acids. Trimming left V 4 bases short and J 0 bases short, with 15 bases between. Per the germline V gene, CDR1 is SGHTA and CDR2 is FQGNSA. CDR3 DNA: TGTGCCAGCAGCTCGCAACGGAGGGCTACTAACTATGGCTACACCTTC. Protein sequence: CASSSQRRATNYGYTF.

J is TRBJ2-1 and V is TRBV5-4; 11 bases are a match to TRBD2. V lost 2 bases to trimming and J lost 8 bases; unmatched junction nucleotides: 9. The CDR3 runs 16 residues. Germline values: CDR1 SGHNT, CDR2 YYREEE (reference sequence). The CDR3 nucleotides are TGTGCCAGCAGCTTAAACCGACTAGCGGGGTGGGATGAGCAGTTCTTC. Its translation: CASSLNRLAGWDEQFF.